Listed here are 22 T cell receptor beta chains from one sample, sequenced in a study of PD-1 blockade in classical Hodgkin lymphoma. Every patient experienced relapse after autologous stem cell transplantation, and brentuximab vedotin exposure varied. Clones were read by immunoSEQ multiplex PCR, and TCRdb kept only the in-frame ones, dropping some. The sample includes tens of thousands of clones, around 68% of them seen just once. Specimen: peripheral blood mononuclear cells (PBMCs), collected before the second cycle of nivolumab. Every receptor here comes from a human donor with classical Hodgkin lymphoma.

The J gene is TRBJ1-1, the V gene TRBV14, with D maybe TRBD1 (6 bases). V lost 5 bases and J 0 bases, leaving 10 bases between the germline ends. The germline gives CDR1 SGHDN, CDR2 FVKESK. The CDR3 has 14 residues. CDR3 sequence (DNA): TGTGCCAGCAGCAGAGCAGGGGTGAACACTGAAGCTTTCTTT. This gives the protein CASSRAGVNTEAFF.

Only one count was recorded for this clone. The chain has TRBV6-7 and TRBJ2-1, with D tentatively TRBD2 (6 bases). TRBV6-7 is annotated as an ORF whose role is uncertain. V was pared by 7 bases and J by 0 bases, with 10 bases between. The CDR3 totals 14 residues. CDR3 sequence: CASKEGSSYNEQFF. CDR3 sequence (DNA): TGTGCCAGCAAGGAGGGGAGCTCCTACAATGAGCAGTTCTTC.

In DNA, the CDR3 is TGTGCCAGCAGCTGGACTTGGGGGGCCCTCGACAATGAGCAGTTCTTC. It yields the protein CASSWTWGALDNEQFF. The chain recombines TRBV11-2 with TRBJ2-1; either TRBD1 or TRBD2 may fit D (6 bases each). CDR3 length: 16 amino acids. Between the trimmed V and J ends, which lost 4 bases and 5 bases, there was a span of 18 bases. Germline V gene sequence: CDR1 SGHAT, CDR2 FQNNGV.

V gene TRBV6-5 combines with J gene TRBJ1-5; tentative D call: TRBD1 (6 bases). This CDR3 has 14 residues. Germline loops: CDR1 MNHEY, CDR2 SVGAGI. V gave up 9 bases and J gave up 4 bases, with 16 bases separating them. The chain's CDR3 is CASNPTGSNQPQHF. CDR3 sequence (DNA): TGTGCCAGTAACCCGACAGGCTCTAATCAGCCCCAGCATTTT.

The V gene is TRBV6-6, the J gene TRBJ1-2; D gene uncertain. The V end was cut by 2 bases, the J end by 2 bases, with 9 bases between. Germline assignment: CDR1 MNHNY and CDR2 SVGAGI (reference sequence). This CDR3 is 14 amino acids long. Here the CDR3 reads CASSYERPNYGYTF. CDR3 DNA: TGTGCCAGCAGTTACGAGAGACCCAACTATGGCTACACCTTC.

This chain links TRBV7-2 with TRBJ2-5, with D perhaps being TRBD1 or TRBD2 (5 bases each). Germline lookup yields CDR1 SGHTA and CDR2 FQGNSA. The V end was cut by 3 bases, the J end by 5 bases, with 16 bases between. There are 15 residues in the CDR3. CDR3 bases: TGTGCCAGCAGCTTGGGACCAACCTCTCGGGAGACCCAGTACTTC. Translation gives CASSLGPTSRETQYF. The complete variable domain, with remaining parts taken from reference TRBV7-2 and TRBJ2-5, reads GAGVSQSPSNKVTEKGKDVELRCDPISGHTALYWYRQSLGQGLEFLIYFQGNSAPDKSGLPSDRFSAERTGGSVSTLTIQRTQQEDSAVYLCASSLGPTSRETQYFGPGTRLLVL.

This clone was recorded a few times. The junction and the germline gene differ at one end; a read error may be behind it. The V call is TRBV10-3, the J call TRBJ1-1; weak D call: TRBD1 (5 bases). This CDR3 is 14 amino acids long. The germline V gene encodes CDR1 ENHRY and CDR2 SYGVKD. CDR3 sequence: CASSYWGEKAEAFF. The DNA of the CDR3 is TGTGCCAGCAGTTACTGGGGGGAAAAAGCTGAAGCTTTCTTT.

The CDR3 DNA follows: TGTGCCAGCAGCTTAGACAGTAGAGGCTACGAGCAGTACTTC. This gives the protein CASSLDSRGYEQYF. The chain carries TRBV7-6 and TRBJ2-7; D not certain. This CDR3 is built from 14 residues. Trimming stripped 1 base from V and 3 bases from J, with 10 bases between. Per germline, CDR1 SGHVS and CDR2 FNYEAQ.

In nucleotides, the CDR3 is TGTGCCAGCAGTTACTCGACAGGGACGACGAAGGGCTACACCTTC. Translation gives CASSYSTGTTKGYTF. The chain recombines TRBV6-6 with TRBJ1-2; 7 positions agree with TRBD1. The CDR3 sequence is 15 residues long. CDR1 and CDR2 (germline): MNHNY, SVGAGI (reference sequence). V gave up 0 bases and J gave up 8 bases; unmatched junction bases: 9.

This chain uses TRBV5-1 with TRBJ1-2, with D uncertain. CDR1 is SGHRS, CDR2 YFSETQ, per germline. This CDR3 has 17 amino acids. V shed 7 bases and J shed 4 bases, with 26 bases lying between them. CDR3 sequence (DNA): TGCGCCAGCCTCAGGATATCGGTTCGAAAGAAGACCTATGGCTACACCTTC. This codes for CASLRISVRKKTYGYTF. Full variable domain (rest looked up from reference TRBV5-1 and TRBJ1-2): KAGVTQTPRYLIKTRGQQVTLSCSPISGHRSVSWYQQTPGQGLQFLFEYFSETQRNKGNFPGRFSGRQFSNSRSEMNVSTLELGDSALYLCASLRISVRKKTYGYTFGSGTRLTVV.

The V call is TRBV7-6, the J call TRBJ2-2; 8 bases align to TRBD2. Trimming at V came to 6 bases and at J to 2 bases, leaving 14 bases not matched to a gene. This CDR3 comprises 18 residues. The germline CDR1 and CDR2 sequences are SGHVS and FNYEAQ. The CDR3 DNA reads TGTGCCAGCAGTTCCAGAAGAATAGCGGGGCTCAACACCGGGGAGCTGTTTTTT. Translating it yields CASSSRRIAGLNTGELFF.

The chain links TRBV18 to TRBJ2-7; D is uncertain. With 2 bases removed from V and 9 bases from J, the gap between germline ends came to 20 bases. This CDR3 is built from 15 residues. Germline lookup yields CDR1 KGHSH and CDR2 LQKENI. The CDR3 region is CASSPRIEGREGQYF. The CDR3 nucleotides are TGTGCCAGCTCACCAAGAATTGAAGGAAGAGAAGGGCAGTACTTC.

The chain employs TRBV7-8 and TRBJ2-7; D is possibly TRBD2 (5 bases). The CDR3 loop spans 13 amino acids. V was trimmed by 1 base and J by 7 bases, leaving 11 bases between them. Germline lookup yields CDR1 SGHVS and CDR2 FQNEAQ. The CDR3: CASSLENRGEQYF. The CDR3 DNA reads as TGTGCCAGCAGCTTAGAGAACCGCGGGGAGCAGTACTTC.

CDR3 loop: CASSLEGARGNTIYF. In nucleotides, the CDR3 is TGTGCCAGCAGCTTAGAGGGAGCGAGGGGAAACACCATATATTTT. This chain links TRBV7-8 with TRBJ1-3; no definite D call. Deletions cut 1 base from V and 4 bases from J, with 11 bases between. The V gene's germline CDR1 is SGHVS and CDR2 FQNEAQ. The CDR3 is made up of 15 amino acids. Full variable domain (missing parts from reference TRBV7-8 and TRBJ1-3): GAGVSQSPRYKVAKRGQDVALRCDPISGHVSLFWYQQALGQGPEFLTYFQNEAQLDKSGLPSDRFFAERPEGSVSTLKIQRTQQEDSAVYLCASSLEGARGNTIYFGEGSWLTVV.

This sequence joins TRBV4-1 and TRBJ1-4; the match to TRBD1 covers 10 bases. Germline loops: CDR1 MGHRA, CDR2 YSYEKL. V was pared by 0 bases and J by 8 bases, with 6 bases of the junction left unmatched. This CDR3 spans 16 amino acids. CDR3 protein: CASSQDLWTGGEKLFF. DNA for the CDR3: TGCGCCAGCAGCCAAGATTTATGGACAGGGGGAGAAAAACTGTTTTTT.

V gene TRBV5-8 combines with J gene TRBJ1-1; possible D gene TRBD1, 5 bases. Germline assignment: CDR1 SGHTS and CDR2 YDEGEE. The CDR3 is 13 amino acids. V lost 0 bases and J 6 bases, leaving 9 bases between the germline ends. This CDR3 is CASSLVAQAEAFF. In DNA form, the CDR3 reads TGTGCCAGCAGCTTGGTAGCACAGGCTGAAGCTTTCTTT.

As regards this clone: It differs at one base from a far larger clone, so likely a read error. The chain has TRBV5-1 and TRBJ2-3; D may be TRBD2 (7 bases). Trimming cost V 2 bases and J 2 bases, with 9 bases left between them. The CDR3 totals 14 residues. The germline V gene has CDR1 SGHRS and CDR2 YFSETQ. The CDR3 DNA reads as TGCGCCAGCAGCTTAGGGGGGGCCACAGATACGCAGTATTTT. Residues: CASSLGGATDTQYF.

The chain has TRBV9 and TRBJ2-7; D remains unclear. Trimming cost V 0 bases and J 1 base, with 5 bases left between them. CDR3 length equals 13 residues. Germline CDR1 SGDLS, CDR2 YYNGEE. CDR3 bases: TGTGCCAGCAGCGTAGCGGGTTCCTACGAGCAGTACTTC. It specifies CASSVAGSYEQYF.

The chain has TRBV5-4 and TRBJ1-6, with 8 bases identical to TRBD1. The CDR3 loop spans 15 amino acids. The germline V gene encodes CDR1 SGHNT and CDR2 YYREEE (reference sequence). V lost 4 bases and J lost 11; bases outside the gene matches: 11. The CDR3 sequence: CASSPRTGNVAPLHF. In DNA form, the CDR3 reads TGTGCCAGCAGCCCGAGGACAGGGAACGTGGCACCCCTCCACTTT. The variable domain in full, with the rest retrieved from reference TRBV5-4 and TRBJ1-6, is ETGVTQSPTHLIKTRGQQVTLRCSSQSGHNTVSWYQQALGQGPQFIFQYYREEENGRGNFPPRFSGLQFPNYSSELNVNALELDDSALYLCASSPRTGNVAPLHFGNGTRLTVT.

The chain recombines TRBV9 with TRBJ2-2, with 7 nucleotides matching TRBD2. Trimming removed 3 bases from V and 6 bases from J; junction bases left unmatched: 2. This CDR3 spans 13 amino acids. The V gene's germline CDR1 is SGDLS and CDR2 YYNGEE. CDR3 in DNA: TGTGCCAGCAGCGACCGGGGGGCCGGGGAGCTGTTTTTT. Translated, it gives CASSDRGAGELFF.

The chain employs TRBV5-5 and TRBJ1-2, with TRBD1 matching over 7 bases. After removal of 4 bases from V and 2 bases from J, the junction contained 11 bases not matched to a gene. Germline V gene data show CDR1 as SGHKS and CDR2 as YYEKEE (reference sequence). This CDR3 spans 16 amino acids. CDR3 nucleotide sequence: TGTGCCAGCAGCCCCCTTGCAGGGGGAGGGAACTATGGCTACACCTTC. Its translation: CASSPLAGGGNYGYTF.

The chain recombines TRBV19 with TRBJ1-2; D is uncertain. Trimming pared 3 bases from V and 1 base from J, leaving 9 bases between. Per germline, CDR1 LNHDA and CDR2 SQIVND (reference sequence). The CDR3 is 14 amino acids. Here the CDR3 DNA reads TGTGCCAGTAGTATCTTCCCGGGTAACTATGGCTACACCTTC. Its translation: CASSIFPGNYGYTF.